The present T cell receptor beta chain was sequenced within a study of T cells in Graves' hyperthyroidism and ophthalmopathy. Stable Graves' hyperthyroidism denoted no ophthalmopathy progression over 18 months. The source material, RNA transcripts, was used to amplify TCR beta CDR3 regions. The HTBI primer set drove a first-round RT-PCR of the TCR CDR3. One entry per CDR3 protein results from TCRdb running MiXCR on the multiplex PCR reads. The sample has roughly 740,000 distinct CDR3 sequences, 15% to 20% seen once. Points from the study as a whole: Blood also showed most of the thyroid clonotypes that were expanded above 0.001.

This clonotype was recorded a few times. Antigen: not known. The sample taken for sequencing was blood. The clonotype comes from a man aged 18 to 29 with Graves' hyperthyroidism.

The CDR3 protein is CASSSLNVGGANGYTF. CDR3 in DNA: TGTGCCAGCAGCTCCCTTAATGTGGGGGGAGCGAATGGCTACACCTTC. This chain uses TRBV7-9 with TRBJ1-2, with D possibly being TRBD1 (5 bases). The CDR3 has 16 residues. Per germline, CDR1 SEHNR and CDR2 FQNEAQ (reference sequence). The V and J ends lost 4 bases and 6 bases respectively, with 21 bases between them.